The clone carrying this T cell receptor beta chain has only a few counts. Its cognate antigen is unknown. This record comes from a study of T-cell reconstitution after alpha-beta-depleted transplantation in children. Findings and caveats of the study: T-cell counts and diversity were attributed mostly to newly produced T cells one year after transplant.

V shed 1 base and J 11 bases; nucleotides not matched to a gene: 11. This CDR3 is built from 15 residues. CDR1 is SEHNR and CDR2 is FQNEAQ in the germline V gene (reference sequence). As it was prepared, the TCRbeta library received unique molecular identifiers. Each CDR3 protein is one row after TCRdb ran MiXCR on the PCR reads. The table records some 840,000 distinct CDR3 sequences, roughly 16% of them present only once. The source was PBMCs, mostly from graft donor cells, collected 360 days after TCRalphabeta/CD19-depleted stem cell transplant. The chain carries TRBV7-9 and TRBJ1-1; 9 nucleotides match TRBD1. The source is a male patient between 5 and 17 years old who had a stem cell transplant for acute lymphoblastic leukemia, so the T cells may come from the graft donor. The CDR3 loop is CASSLVGQGLARAFF. The CDR3 nucleotides are TGTGCCAGCAGCTTAGTAGGACAGGGGCTAGCCCGGGCTTTCTTT.